The present entry profiles one TCR beta chain with its context. This entry belongs to a study of blood T cell repertoires in COVID-19. Looking at the study overall: COVID-19 samples collected from the United States, Italy and Spain covered acute and convalescent phases.

In the authors' workflow: How many nucleated cells were present was estimated from reference gene primer amplification. Only in-frame clones appear in the TCRdb table, and some are missing; sequencing was by immunoSEQ multiplex PCR. V and J calls and clone size follow that table, whereas D and trimming were derived from the DNA. Here the sample spans 57,000 or so clones, about 88% being singletons. The V and J ends lost 8 bases and 5 bases, in that order; junction bases with no gene match: 15. In germline, CDR1 is SNHLY, CDR2 FYNNEI. The CDR3 length is 16 residues. Sequenced material: peripheral blood. The V call is TRBV2, the J call TRBJ2-1; 7 bases are shared with TRBD2. The TCR originated in a man aged 65 to 85 with active COVID-19. This CDR3 reads CASEGTGAGENNEQFF. DNA for the CDR3: TGTGCCAGCGAGGGGACCGGGGCGGGAGAAAACAATGAGCAGTTCTTC.